The 13 T cell receptor beta chains below were found in one sample sequenced in a study of T cells after yellow fever vaccination. From the 5' RACE reads, TCRdb called clonotypes with MiXCR, one entry per CDR3 protein. Of about 630,000 distinct CDR3 sequences in the sample, roughly an eighth were seen once. The sample in question was PBMCs, obtained on the day of the yellow fever booster vaccination. The receptor source for this set is a man aged 25-45 years who received the YFV17D yellow fever vaccine.

This clonotype was found a few times. The chain has TRBV24-1 and TRBJ2-3; weak D call: TRBD2 (5 bases). Germline V gene data show CDR1 as KGHDR and CDR2 as SFDVKD. The CDR3 covers 15 residues. Trimming removed 3 bases from V and 6 bases from J, with 15 bases in between. Written as DNA, the CDR3 is TGTGCCACCAGTGATCCACCCGGAGCGGTTGATACGCAGTATTTT. The encoded protein is CATSDPPGAVDTQYF.

This clonotype turned up a few times. The chain joins TRBV20-1 to TRBJ2-3, with 13 positions matching TRBD2. CDR1 and CDR2 from the germline V gene are DFQATT and SNEGSKA (reference sequence). CDR3 length equals 16 residues. Germline trimming cut 5 bases from V and 4 bases from J; bases unmatched to any gene: 9. The CDR3 nucleotides read TGCAGTGCTGGGGGACTAGCGGGGCAGGTCCCAGATACGCAGTATTTT. Its protein product is CSAGGLAGQVPDTQYF.

This chain links TRBV20-1 with TRBJ1-2, with D possibly matching TRBD1 (5 bases). This CDR3 has 14 amino acids. Trimming took 1 base from V and 4 from J, leaving 13 bases between them. Germline CDR1 DFQATT, CDR2 SNEGSKA (reference sequence). DNA for the CDR3: TGCAGTGCTAGAGCAGGTCGAGGGGCCTATGGCTACACCTTC. Translating gives CSARAGRGAYGYTF.

This clonotype was picked up a small number of times. J is TRBJ1-6 and V is TRBV9, with D tentatively TRBD1 (6 bases). There are 14 residues in the CDR3. Germline values: CDR1 SGDLS, CDR2 YYNGEE. With 4 bases removed from V and 13 bases from J, the gap between germline ends came to 18 bases. CDR3 nucleotide sequence: TGTGCCAGCAGCCCCGCGGGGGGGCTTGTTCCCCTCCACTTT. Encoded protein: CASSPAGGLVPLHF.

This clonotype was observed a few times. The CDR3 coding sequence is TGTGCCAGCAGTTACTCGACCGGGACAGGGTCCGAGCAGTACTTC. Its protein is CASSYSTGTGSEQYF. The chain links TRBV6-5 to TRBJ2-7; 9 nucleotides agree with TRBD1. Germline CDR1 and CDR2: MNHEY and SVGAGI. The CDR3 covers 15 residues. J was trimmed by 6 bases and V by 0 bases; bases with no gene match: 6.

This clonotype has only a few counts. The chain carries TRBV18 and TRBJ1-3; weak D call: TRBD1 (5 bases). V dropped 6 bases and J dropped 1 base, with 10 bases sitting between them. Germline values: CDR1 KGHSH, CDR2 LQKENI. The CDR3 covers 14 residues. The CDR3 region has the DNA TGTGCCAGCTCGCCGCAGGGATCTGGAAACACCATATATTTT. Its protein is CASSPQGSGNTIYF.

Only a few counts were recorded for this clonotype. J is TRBJ2-7 and V is TRBV28; 7 bases fit TRBD1. This CDR3 region has 15 residues. The trim removed 6 bases at V and 1 base at J, leaving 9 bases unmatched. Germline V gene lookup returns CDR1 MDHEN and CDR2 SYDVKM. The CDR3, as DNA: TGTGCCAGCAGGGCGACCGGGACAGTGTCCTACGAGCAGTACTTC. It codes for CASRATGTVSYEQYF.

This clonotype was counted only a few times. The V call is TRBV15, the J call TRBJ2-2; D is uncertain. CDR3 length equals 13 residues. V lost 5 bases to trimming and J lost 3 bases, with 7 bases between them. Germline values: CDR1 LNHNV, CDR2 YYDKDF (reference sequence). The CDR3 nucleotides read TGTGCCACCAGCCCAGGAGACACCGGGGAGCTGTTTTTT. Translating it yields CATSPGDTGELFF. Full variable domain (remainder filled in from reference TRBV15 and TRBJ2-2): DAMVIQNPRYQVTQFGKPVTLSCSQTLNHNVMYWYQQKSSQAPKLLFHYYDKDFNNEADTPDNFQSRRPNTSFCFLDIRSPGLGDTAMYLCATSPGDTGELFFGEGSRLTVL.

Only a few counts were recorded for this clonotype. This chain links TRBV5-1 with TRBJ2-2; TRBD1 agrees at 10 bases. The germline V gene has CDR1 SGHRS and CDR2 YFSETQ. The CDR3 loop spans 16 amino acids. Trimming took 1 base from V and 4 from J; bases not matched to a gene: 4. As DNA, the CDR3 is TGCGCCAGCAGCTTGAGTGGACAGGGGGTCACCGGGGAGCTGTTTTTT. Encoded protein: CASSLSGQGVTGELFF.

This clonotype was seen a handful of times. The J gene is TRBJ2-1, the V gene TRBV7-2; 8 nucleotides line up with TRBD1. Germline V CDR1 and CDR2: SGHTA, FQGNSA. Trimming cost V 5 bases and J 6 bases; bases outside gene matches: 6. The CDR3 spans 14 residues. CDR3 coding DNA: TGTGCCAGCAGCGACAGGGGAGCGGCCAATGAGCAGTTCTTC. It encodes CASSDRGAANEQFF. The whole variable domain, remainder taken from reference TRBV7-2 and TRBJ2-1, is GAGVSQSPSNKVTEKGKDVELRCDPISGHTALYWYRQSLGQGLEFLIYFQGNSAPDKSGLPSDRFSAERTGGSVSTLTIQRTQQEDSAVYLCASSDRGAANEQFFGPGTRLTVL.

A few counts support this clonotype. CDR3 nucleotide sequence: TGTGCCAGCAGCCGGGGACAGATTTTGGATGGGGAGACCCAGTACTTC. Protein product: CASSRGQILDGETQYF. V and J are TRBV5-6 and TRBJ2-5, with 7 bases fitting TRBD1. The CDR3 extends over 16 amino acids. Per the germline V gene, CDR1 is SGHDT and CDR2 is YYEEEE. Trimming at V came to 4 bases and at J to 5 bases, leaving 14 bases not matched to a gene. Based on the CDR3 plus reference TRBV5-6 and TRBJ2-5, the full variable domain is DAGVTQSPTHLIKTRGQQVTLRCSPKSGHDTVSWYQQALGQGPQFIFQYYEEEERQRGNFPDRFSGHQFPNYSSELNVNALLLGDSALYLCASSRGQILDGETQYFGPGTRLLVL.

The chain carries TRBV20-1 and TRBJ2-5; D is perhaps TRBD1 (5 bases). Germline values: CDR1 DFQATT, CDR2 SNEGSKA (reference sequence). Trimming removed 0 bases from V and 2 bases from J, with 22 bases in between. The CDR3 consists of 18 residues. The CDR3: CSARDQRDETVPQETQYF. CDR3 coding DNA: TGCAGTGCTAGAGATCAAAGAGACGAGACAGTCCCGCAAGAGACCCAGTACTTC.

This clonotype appeared a few times. This chain uses TRBV2 with TRBJ2-2; D ambiguous. The CDR3 consists of 15 residues. Germline assignment: CDR1 SNHLY and CDR2 FYNNEI. Trimming took off 8 bases at V and 0 bases at J, with 13 bases between the two ends. DNA for the CDR3: TGTGCCAGCGGAGCCCGGGCCTCGAACACCGGGGAGCTGTTTTTT. This codes for CASGARASNTGELFF.